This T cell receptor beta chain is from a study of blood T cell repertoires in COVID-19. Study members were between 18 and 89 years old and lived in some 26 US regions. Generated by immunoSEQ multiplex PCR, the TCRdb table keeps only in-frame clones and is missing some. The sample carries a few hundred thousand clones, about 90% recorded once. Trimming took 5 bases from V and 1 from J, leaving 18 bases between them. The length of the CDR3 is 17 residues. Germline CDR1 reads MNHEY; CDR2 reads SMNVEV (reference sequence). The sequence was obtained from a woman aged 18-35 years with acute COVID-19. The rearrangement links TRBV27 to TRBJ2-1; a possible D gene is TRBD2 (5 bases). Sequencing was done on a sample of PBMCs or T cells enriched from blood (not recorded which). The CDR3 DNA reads TGTGCCAGCAGTCCGCCCGAAACTAGGGTTTCCTACAATGAGCAGTTCTTC. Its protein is CASSPPETRVSYNEQFF.